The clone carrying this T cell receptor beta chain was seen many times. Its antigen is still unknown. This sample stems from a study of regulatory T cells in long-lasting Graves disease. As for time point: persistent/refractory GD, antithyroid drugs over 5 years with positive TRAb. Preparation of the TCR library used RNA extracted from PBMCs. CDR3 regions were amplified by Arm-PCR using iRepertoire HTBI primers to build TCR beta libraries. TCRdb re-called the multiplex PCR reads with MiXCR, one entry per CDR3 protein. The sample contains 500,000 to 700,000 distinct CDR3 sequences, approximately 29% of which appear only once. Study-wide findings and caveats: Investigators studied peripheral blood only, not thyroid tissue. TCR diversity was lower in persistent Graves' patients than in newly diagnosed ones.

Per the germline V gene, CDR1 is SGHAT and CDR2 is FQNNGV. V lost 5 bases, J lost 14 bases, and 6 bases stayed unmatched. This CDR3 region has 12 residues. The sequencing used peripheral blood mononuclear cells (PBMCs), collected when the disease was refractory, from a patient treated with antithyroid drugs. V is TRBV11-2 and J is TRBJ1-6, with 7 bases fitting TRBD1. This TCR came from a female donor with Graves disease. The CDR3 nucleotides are TGTGCCAGCAGCCTCCCAGGGGGGACCCTCCACTTT. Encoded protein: CASSLPGGTLHF.